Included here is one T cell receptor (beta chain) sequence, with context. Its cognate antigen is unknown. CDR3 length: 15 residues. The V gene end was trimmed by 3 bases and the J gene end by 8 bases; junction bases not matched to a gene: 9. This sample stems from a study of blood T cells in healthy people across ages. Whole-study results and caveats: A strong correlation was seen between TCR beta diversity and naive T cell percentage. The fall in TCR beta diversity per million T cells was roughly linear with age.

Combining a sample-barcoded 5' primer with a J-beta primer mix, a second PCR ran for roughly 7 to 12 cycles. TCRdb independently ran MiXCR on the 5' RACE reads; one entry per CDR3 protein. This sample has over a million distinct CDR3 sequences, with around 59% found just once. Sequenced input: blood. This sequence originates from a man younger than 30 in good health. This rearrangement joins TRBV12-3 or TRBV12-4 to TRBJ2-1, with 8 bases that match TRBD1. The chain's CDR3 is CASSFPGQGRDEQFF. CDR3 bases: TGTGCCAGCAGTTTCCCTGGACAGGGTAGGGATGAGCAGTTCTTC.